A selection of T cell receptor beta chains follows, all from one sample in a study of blood T cells in healthy people across ages. TCRdb redid the calling of the 5' RACE reads with MiXCR, one entry per CDR3 protein. The sample lists approximately 2,000,000 distinct CDR3 sequences, about 39% occurring once. The sample taken for sequencing was blood. These receptors originate from a human donor in good health. CDR3s include the opening cysteine and the closing phenylalanine or tryptophan. D genes are given only for firm matches. Part of the rows lack a size; the others show once, few, many or a class for expanded clones.

j_call | clone_size | v_call | d_call | cdr3_aa | cdr3_nt
TRBJ2-5 | NA | TRBV18 | NA | CASSPFEVRLQETQYF | TGTGCCAGCTCACCCTTTGAGGTCAGGTTACAAGAGACCCAGTACTTC
TRBJ2-1 | once | TRBV2 | NA | CASTSTGGNEQFF | TGTGCCAGCACCTCGACAGGAGGAAATGAGCAGTTCTTC
TRBJ1-6 | once | TRBV4-3 | NA | CASSPITRGGSPLHF | TGCGCCAGCAGCCCGATCACCCGGGGGGGTTCACCCCTCCACTTT
TRBJ2-4 | few | TRBV7-2 | NA | CASSFEILNIQYF | TGTGCCAGCAGCTTCGAGATCCTAAACATTCAGTACTTC
TRBJ1-5 | few | TRBV4-1 | NA | CASSQVSGNQPQHF | TGCGCCAGCAGCCAAGTATCAGGGAATCAGCCCCAGCATTTT
TRBJ2-7 | few | TRBV5-1 | NA | CATSGEGSEQYF | TGCGCCACCTCAGGGGAAGGTAGCGAGCAGTACTTC
TRBJ2-3 | NA | TRBV10-3 | NA | CAISEPDTAEPDTQYF | TGTGCCATCAGTGAGCCCGATACTGCGGAGCCAGATACGCAGTATTTT
TRBJ1-4 | few | TRBV4-2 | TRBD1 | CASSHLRDRGGEKLFF | TGTGCCAGCAGCCACCTACGGGACAGGGGAGGGGAAAAACTGTTTTTT
TRBJ2-1 | NA | TRBV5-1 | NA | CAIPIPRESGRQNEQFF | TGCGCCATCCCAATCCCGAGGGAGAGCGGGCGCCAGAATGAGCAGTTCTTC
TRBJ2-7 | few | TRBV24-1 | TRBD2 | CATGSGDSYEQYF | TGCGCCACCGGGAGCGGGGACTCCTACGAGCAGTACTTC
TRBJ2-1 | NA | TRBV2 | NA | CASSETGADEQFF | TGTGCCAGCAGCGAGACAGGCGCCGATGAGCAGTTCTTC
TRBJ1-5 | NA | TRBV7-2 | TRBD1 | CASSLTTGGWNQPQHF | TGTGCCAGCAGCTTGACCACAGGGGGATGGAATCAGCCCCAGCATTTT
TRBJ2-5 | few | TRBV12-3/TRBV12-4 | TRBD2 | CASSRAGGTQYF | TGTGCCAGCAGTCGAGCGGGGGGGACCCAGTACTTC
TRBJ2-5 | few | TRBV20-1 | NA | CSVQERTSTQYF | TGCAGTGTGCAAGAACGTACTTCGACCCAGTACTTC
TRBJ1-1 | few | TRBV6-2/TRBV6-3 | NA | CASRPIMSGTVRKNTEAFF | TGTGCCAGCAGGCCCATCATGTCCGGGACCGTACGAAAGAACACTGAAGCTTTCTTT
TRBJ2-1 | once | TRBV3-1 | NA | CASSQVASNERFF | TGTGCCAGCAGCCAGGTCGCCTCCAATGAGCGGTTCTTC
TRBJ2-1 | few | TRBV5-1 | NA | CASSLRRAYNEQFF | TGCGCCAGCAGCTTGAGGAGAGCTTACAATGAGCAGTTCTTC
TRBJ2-7 | few | TRBV10-2 | TRBD1 | CASSETTGPTYEQYF | TGCGCCAGCAGTGAGACGACAGGGCCCACCTACGAGCAGTACTTC
TRBJ2-1 | NA | TRBV20-1 | TRBD2 | CSARVVERGVGNEQFF | TGCAGTGCTAGAGTCGTCGAGCGGGGGGTGGGGAATGAGCAGTTCTTC
TRBJ2-1 | few | TRBV7-2 | NA | CASRESPRASQRNNEQFF | TGTGCCAGCAGGGAGAGTCCTCGTGCCAGCCAGCGAAACAATGAGCAGTTCTTC
TRBJ1-4 | few | TRBV4-1 | NA | CASSQEKEYNEKLFF | TGCGCCAGCAGCCAAGAAAAGGAGTATAATGAAAAACTGTTTTTT
TRBJ2-1 | NA | TRBV5-6 | TRBD1 | CASSLGPGTESGQFF | TGTGCCAGCAGCTTGGGTCCCGGGACAGAAAGTGGGCAGTTCTTC
TRBJ2-3 | NA | TRBV15 | NA | CATRNREGTDTQYF | TGTGCCACCAGGAACAGGGAGGGGACAGATACGCAGTATTTT
TRBJ2-7 | many | TRBV6-6 | NA | CASSYGQEPSETYEQYF | TGTGCCAGCAGTTACGGGCAGGAGCCCTCGGAGACATACGAGCAGTACTTC
TRBJ1-5 | few | TRBV20-1 | TRBD1 | CSARGAGQGVRPQHF | TGCAGTGCGAGGGGTGCGGGACAGGGCGTTCGGCCCCAGCATTTT
TRBJ1-2 | NA | TRBV7-9 | NA | CASSPRSGRLVPSYGYTF | TGTGCCAGCAGCCCGCGAAGTGGCAGGCTCGTTCCCTCCTATGGCTACACCTTC
TRBJ2-7 | few | TRBV2 | TRBD1 | CASRPGQGREQYF | TGTGCCAGCAGGCCGGGACAGGGGCGTGAGCAGTACTTC
TRBJ2-1 | NA | TRBV25-1 | NA | CASSVLLGAGYNEQFF | TGTGCCAGCAGTGTATTACTCGGAGCGGGCTACAATGAGCAGTTCTTC
TRBJ2-2 | many | TRBV5-1 | NA | CASKSGLAQSGELFF | TGCGCCAGCAAGTCGGGCCTAGCCCAAAGCGGGGAGCTGTTTTTT
TRBJ1-1 | NA | TRBV7-8 | TRBD1 | CASSTTGHGTEAFF | TGTGCCAGCAGCACGACAGGGCATGGCACTGAAGCTTTCTTT
TRBJ2-3 | NA | TRBV20-1 | TRBD1 | CSAPDRVSTDTQYF | TGCAGTGCCCCCGACAGGGTGAGCACAGATACGCAGTATTTT
TRBJ1-5 | NA | TRBV28 | NA | CASKPGGNQPQHF | TGTGCCAGCAAGCCAGGGGGCAATCAGCCCCAGCATTTT
TRBJ2-3 | few | TRBV28 | TRBD2 | CASSFFSTSGGLTDTQYF | TGTGCCAGCAGTTTTTTTTCGACTAGCGGAGGTCTCACAGATACGCAGTATTTT